A selection of T cell receptor beta chains follows, all from one sample in a study of CDR3 diversity in severe acne. TCRdb re-called the PCR reads with MiXCR, one entry per CDR3 protein. The sample has more than 85,000 distinct CDR3 sequences; roughly half are singletons. Sequencing input: blood. These receptors originate from a male donor with acne. Each CDR3 is given with its conserved first and last residue. A D gene is named only where the DNA matches it firmly. Some rows have no size entry. The others give once, few or many, or a class for an expanded clone.

J gene: TRBJ2-7
clone size: -
D gene: TRBD2
V gene: TRBV2
CDR3 length: 15
CDR3 protein: CASSDQGLAGGEQYF
CDR3 DNA: TGTGCCAGCAGTGATCAGGGACTAGCGGGAGGGGAGCAGTACTTC

J gene: TRBJ2-3
clone size: many
D gene: TRBD2
V gene: TRBV20-1
CDR3 length: 16
CDR3 protein: CSARELTSGRTDTQYF
CDR3 DNA: TGCAGTGCTAGAGAGTTAACTAGCGGGAGAACAGATACGCAGTATTTT

J gene: TRBJ1-1
clone size: -
D gene: -
V gene: TRBV29-1
CDR3 length: 12
CDR3 protein: CSVVGDGSEAFF
CDR3 DNA: TGCAGCGTTGTCGGGGATGGTTCTGAAGCTTTCTTT

J gene: TRBJ2-7
clone size: -
D gene: -
V gene: TRBV27
CDR3 length: 16
CDR3 protein: CASSFSPRSSSYEQYF
CDR3 DNA: TGTGCCAGCAGTTTCTCCCCCAGGTCCAGCTCCTACGAGCAGTACTTC

J gene: TRBJ1-1
clone size: -
D gene: TRBD1
V gene: TRBV4-3
CDR3 length: 16
CDR3 protein: CASSQDGAGGNTEAFF
CDR3 DNA: TGCGCCAGCAGCCAAGATGGGGCAGGGGGGAACACTGAAGCTTTCTTT

J gene: TRBJ2-7
clone size: -
D gene: TRBD1
V gene: TRBV25-1
CDR3 length: 14
CDR3 protein: CASSPGTGGTEQYF
CDR3 DNA: TGTGCCAGCAGTCCCGGGACAGGGGGTACCGAGCAGTACTTC

J gene: TRBJ2-5
clone size: many
D gene: TRBD2
V gene: TRBV7-2
CDR3 length: 15
CDR3 protein: CASSTRAGGMETQYF
CDR3 DNA: TGTGCCAGCAGCACGAGGGCGGGAGGGATGGAGACCCAGTACTTC

J gene: TRBJ2-5
clone size: many
D gene: -
V gene: TRBV29-1
CDR3 length: 12
CDR3 protein: CSGVRDRETQYF
CDR3 DNA: TGCAGCGGCGTGCGGGACCGGGAGACCCAGTACTTC

J gene: TRBJ2-5
clone size: -
D gene: TRBD2
V gene: TRBV20-1
CDR3 length: 19
CDR3 protein: CSARTAGTSGGDGEETQYF
CDR3 DNA: TGCAGTGCTAGGACCGCCGGGACTAGTGGCGGGGACGGGGAAGAGACCCAGTACTTC

J gene: TRBJ1-1
clone size: -
D gene: -
V gene: TRBV2
CDR3 length: 12
CDR3 protein: CASREDLTEAFF
CDR3 DNA: TGTGCCAGCAGGGAGGACCTCACTGAAGCTTTCTTT

J gene: TRBJ2-3
clone size: few
D gene: TRBD2
V gene: TRBV19
CDR3 length: 17
CDR3 protein: CASSATSGSGGSDTQYF
CDR3 DNA: TGTGCCAGTAGTGCGACTAGCGGGAGCGGTGGGTCAGATACGCAGTATTTT

J gene: TRBJ1-1
clone size: -
D gene: TRBD1
V gene: TRBV29-1
CDR3 length: 13
CDR3 protein: CSVGQGPNTEAFF
CDR3 DNA: TGCAGCGTTGGACAGGGGCCGAACACTGAAGCTTTCTTT

J gene: TRBJ2-5
clone size: -
D gene: TRBD2
V gene: TRBV6-6
CDR3 length: 14
CDR3 protein: CASSYGGSGETQYF
CDR3 DNA: TGTGCCAGCAGTTACGGCGGGAGTGGAGAGACCCAGTACTTC

J gene: TRBJ1-1
clone size: few
D gene: TRBD1
V gene: TRBV27
CDR3 length: 16
CDR3 protein: CASSSRTGGSLPEAFF
CDR3 DNA: TGTGCCAGCAGTTCACGGACAGGGGGCAGTCTACCTGAAGCTTTCTTT

J gene: TRBJ2-1
clone size: -
D gene: -
V gene: TRBV6-1
CDR3 length: 16
CDR3 protein: CASSPPRPGVHNEQFF
CDR3 DNA: TGTGCCAGCTCACCACCAAGGCCAGGGGTCCACAATGAGCAGTTCTTC

J gene: TRBJ2-5
clone size: few
D gene: TRBD2
V gene: TRBV7-7
CDR3 length: 16
CDR3 protein: CASSRGLAGARETQYF
CDR3 DNA: TGTGCTAGCAGCCGGGGACTAGCGGGAGCGAGGGAGACCCAGTACTTC

J gene: TRBJ2-7
clone size: -
D gene: TRBD1
V gene: TRBV20-1
CDR3 length: 15
CDR3 protein: CSASAMDRATYEQYF
CDR3 DNA: TGCAGTGCTAGCGCGATGGACAGGGCAACCTACGAGCAGTACTTC

J gene: TRBJ2-1
clone size: many
D gene: TRBD2
V gene: TRBV9
CDR3 length: 16
CDR3 protein: CASSVVSGSSYNEQFF
CDR3 DNA: TGTGCCAGCAGCGTAGTCAGCGGGAGCTCCTACAATGAGCAGTTCTTC

J gene: TRBJ2-5
clone size: once
D gene: TRBD2
V gene: TRBV12-3/TRBV12-4
CDR3 length: 14
CDR3 protein: CASSYSVGGETQYF
CDR3 DNA: TGTGCCAGCAGTTACTCTGTGGGGGGGGAGACCCAGTACTTC

J gene: TRBJ2-3
clone size: few
D gene: TRBD2
V gene: TRBV6-4
CDR3 length: 16
CDR3 protein: CASSELAGVPTDTQYF
CDR3 DNA: TGTGCCAGCAGTGAACTAGCGGGAGTCCCCACAGATACGCAGTATTTT

J gene: TRBJ1-4
clone size: -
D gene: -
V gene: TRBV7-9
CDR3 length: 17
CDR3 protein: CASSPRQDEEGNEKLFF
CDR3 DNA: TGTGCCAGCAGCCCGAGACAGGATGAGGAGGGTAATGAAAAACTGTTTTTT

J gene: TRBJ1-3
clone size: medium-sized
D gene: -
V gene: TRBV7-2
CDR3 length: 13
CDR3 protein: CASSLGSGNTIYF
CDR3 DNA: TGTGCCAGCAGCTTAGGCTCTGGAAACACCATATATTTT

J gene: TRBJ1-2
clone size: -
D gene: TRBD1
V gene: TRBV11-2
CDR3 length: 14
CDR3 protein: CASSPGQGEYGYTF
CDR3 DNA: TGTGCCAGCAGCCCGGGACAGGGGGAGTATGGCTACACCTTC

J gene: TRBJ1-5
clone size: few
D gene: -
V gene: TRBV5-5
CDR3 length: 15
CDR3 protein: CASSPAAGFNQPQHF
CDR3 DNA: TGTGCCAGCAGCCCCGCCGCGGGATTCAATCAGCCCCAGCATTTT

J gene: TRBJ1-4
clone size: many
D gene: -
V gene: TRBV10-3
CDR3 length: 14
CDR3 protein: CAISERGTNEKLFF
CDR3 DNA: TGTGCCATCAGTGAGCGGGGCACTAATGAAAAACTGTTTTTT

J gene: TRBJ2-7
clone size: few
D gene: TRBD1
V gene: TRBV28
CDR3 length: 14
CDR3 protein: CASSSQGKSYEQYF
CDR3 DNA: TGTGCCAGCAGCTCACAGGGGAAGTCCTACGAGCAGTACTTC

J gene: TRBJ1-2
clone size: many
D gene: -
V gene: TRBV10-2
CDR3 length: 14
CDR3 protein: CAETWVFPHYGYTF
CDR3 DNA: TGCGCTGAGACTTGGGTCTTCCCGCACTATGGCTACACCTTC

J gene: TRBJ2-5
clone size: -
D gene: -
V gene: TRBV25-1
CDR3 length: 16
CDR3 protein: CASSEYADANQETQYF
CDR3 DNA: TGTGCCAGCAGTGAATATGCCGACGCGAATCAAGAGACCCAGTACTTC